This T cell receptor (beta chain) was recorded in a study of T cell responses to AZD1222 COVID-19 vaccine (TCRdb year 2021). Describing the broader study: A total of approximately 240 trial participants underwent TCR sequencing, of whom some 200 had received two doses of AZD1222 and about 25 had received two doses of the MenACWY control vaccine. Trial participants were enrolled by age into subgroups of 18-55, 56-69 and 70-plus years, and roughly 150, 30 and 60 TCR-sequenced participants, respectively, were included in these subgroups.

Regarding this clone: The clone's antigen remains unknown. Base qualities are not at hand, and no much larger clone is one base apart.

Inclusive of the bounding cysteine and phenylalanine, the CDR3 is 15 residues long. Only the CDR3 region is kept as DNA, spanning 45 bases read in frame from base 1. The germline V and J ends show losses of 3 bases and 0 bases respectively, and no gene match explains 5 bases of the junction. The germline V gene (reference sequence) supplies CDR1 GTSNPN and CDR2 SVGIG. The study at large found these results: The vaccine-associated CD4 TCRs covered the entire spike protein, and the dominant responses fell in regions 160-218 and 743-854. Participants were mostly white British and included more females than males, and it was suggested by the authors that clonal diversity may have been underestimated. Only six or seven AZD1222 recipients were SARS-CoV-2 seropositive at baseline, limiting conclusions about previously exposed vaccinees. After two AZD1222 doses, spike-specific TCR breadth and depth were significantly higher than at day 0 and than in MenACWY recipients. The 56-69-year group was small, and its depth increase did not reach significance, likely because of low power. No day 14 peak-response samples were available, so repertoires were characterized only after the peak T cell response. Epitopes outside the regions mutated in the B.1.351 and B.1.1.7 variants were reportedly recognized by nearly half of the unique spike-specific TCRs.

In light of the paper, this sample's time point label describes: about 28 days (+/-7) after the second vaccine dose. Because spike-specific TCR depth and breadth did not differ between the two schedules, AZD1222 recipients who got a second dose at roughly 4 weeks were pooled with those who got a second dose at roughly 12 weeks. The vaccinee samples were drawn from two UK trials, COV001 and COV002, one of which was a single-blind randomized controlled phase 2/3 trial testing AZD1222 (ChAdOx1 nCoV-19) in healthy adults. For TCRbeta chain sequencing, PBMC samples from trial participants were taken at day 0 and at day 28 after the second dose. The CDR3 regions of human TCRbeta chains were analyzed by immunosequencing. As for the original processing: TCRs in the repertoires were matched against a reference library of SARS-CoV-2-specific TCRs that had been generated with the MIRA antigen-specificity platform. Breadth was defined as the fraction of unique TCRs that were SARS-CoV-2-associated. Depth was defined as the fraction of total T cells that were SARS-CoV-2-associated. Using the MIRA data, every spike-specific TCR was mapped to the spike region that the TCR reacted to and assigned to either a CD4 or a CD8 class. Log10-transformed breadth and depth values were compared by one-way ANOVA with Sidak's multiple comparisons tests. TCRdb obtained this table from immuneACCESS and retained in-frame rearrangements with V and J assigned. These tables miss some clones; where compared with another copy, unresolved V genes account for less than half of the shortfall, and the remainder is unexplained. The D gene and trimming were derived from the DNA, and the V and J assignments and clone size from that table. The sample table contains about 110,000 clones; only one count was recorded for around 90% of them. Less than 7.5% of the sample goes to the ten largest clones.

Sequencing was performed on peripheral blood, taken 28 days after the second AZD1222 dose. The chain links TRBV30 with TRBJ1-5; 7 central bases correspond to TRBD1. The TCR comes from an adult who received the AZD1222 COVID-19 vaccine. This receptor carries the CDR3 CAWSRGAHSNQPQHF. The DNA reads as follows: TGTGCCTGGAGCAGGGGGGCACATAGCAATCAGCCCCAGCATTTT.